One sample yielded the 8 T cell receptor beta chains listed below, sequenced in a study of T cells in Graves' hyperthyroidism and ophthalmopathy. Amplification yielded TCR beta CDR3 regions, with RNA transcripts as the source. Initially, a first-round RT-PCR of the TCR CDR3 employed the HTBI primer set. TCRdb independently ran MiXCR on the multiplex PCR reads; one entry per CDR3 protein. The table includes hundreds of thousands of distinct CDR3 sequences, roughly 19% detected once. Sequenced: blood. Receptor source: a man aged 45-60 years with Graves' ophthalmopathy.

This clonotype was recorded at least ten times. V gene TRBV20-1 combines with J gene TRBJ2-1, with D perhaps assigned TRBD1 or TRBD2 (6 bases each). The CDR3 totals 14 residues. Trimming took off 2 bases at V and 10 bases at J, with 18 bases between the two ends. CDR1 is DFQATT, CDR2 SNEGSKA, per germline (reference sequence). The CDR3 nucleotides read TGCAGTGCTAGACCCCCTTGGGGGGCGCGGGAGCAGTTCTTC. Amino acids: CSARPPWGAREQFF.

The CDR3, as DNA: TGTGCCGCTACACAGGGTAACTCTGGGGCCAACGTCCTGACTTTC. The encoded protein is CAATQGNSGANVLTF. V usage is TRBV10-3 and J usage is TRBJ2-6; D may be TRBD1 (6 bases). Trimming stripped 11 bases from V and 0 bases from J, with 14 bases between. This CDR3 comprises 15 residues. The germline V gene encodes CDR1 ENHRY and CDR2 SYGVKD.

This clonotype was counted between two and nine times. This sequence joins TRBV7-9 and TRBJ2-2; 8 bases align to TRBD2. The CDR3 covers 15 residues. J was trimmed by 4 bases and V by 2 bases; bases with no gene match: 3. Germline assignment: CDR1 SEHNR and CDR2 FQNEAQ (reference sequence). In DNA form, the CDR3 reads TGTGCCAGCAGCTTATCGGCGGGAGGCACCGGGGAGCTGTTTTTT. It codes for CASSLSAGGTGELFF.

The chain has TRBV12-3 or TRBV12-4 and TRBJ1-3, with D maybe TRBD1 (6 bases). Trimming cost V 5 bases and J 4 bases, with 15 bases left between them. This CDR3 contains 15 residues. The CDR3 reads CASSTNGGRGNTIYF. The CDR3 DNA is TGTGCCAGCAGTACTAACGGGGGGCGAGGAAACACCATATATTTT.

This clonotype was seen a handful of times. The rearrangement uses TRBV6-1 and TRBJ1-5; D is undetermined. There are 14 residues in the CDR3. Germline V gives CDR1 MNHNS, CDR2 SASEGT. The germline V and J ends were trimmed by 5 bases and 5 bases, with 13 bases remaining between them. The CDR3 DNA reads TGTGCCAGCAGTAGGCAGGAGATGCATCAGCCCCAGCATTTT. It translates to CASSRQEMHQPQHF.

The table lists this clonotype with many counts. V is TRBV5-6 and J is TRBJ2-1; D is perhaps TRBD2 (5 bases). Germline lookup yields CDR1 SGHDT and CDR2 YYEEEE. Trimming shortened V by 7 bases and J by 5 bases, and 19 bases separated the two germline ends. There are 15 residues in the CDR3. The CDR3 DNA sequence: TGTGCCAGCCACCTACGGGGATCACCAAACAATGAGCAGTTCTTC. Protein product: CASHLRGSPNNEQFF.

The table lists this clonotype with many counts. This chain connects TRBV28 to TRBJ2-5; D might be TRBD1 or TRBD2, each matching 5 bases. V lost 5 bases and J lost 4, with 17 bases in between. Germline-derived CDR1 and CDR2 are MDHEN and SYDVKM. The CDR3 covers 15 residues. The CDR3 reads CASSRAGTAGETQYF. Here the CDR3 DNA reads TGTGCCAGCAGTCGAGCCGGGACGGCGGGAGAGACCCAGTACTTC.

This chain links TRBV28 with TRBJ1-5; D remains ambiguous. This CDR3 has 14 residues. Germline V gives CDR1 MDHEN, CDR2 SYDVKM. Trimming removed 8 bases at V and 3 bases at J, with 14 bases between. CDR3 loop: CASEGMHDNQPQHF. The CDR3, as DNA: TGTGCCAGCGAAGGGATGCACGACAATCAGCCCCAGCATTTT.